This T cell receptor beta chain was observed in a study of vaccination effects on CD4 cells after COVID-19. The wider study: Participants got two doses of BNT162b2 or mRNA-1273 vaccine. The two convalescent patients provided samples 16 days and one week before vaccination. Study-wide findings and caveats: Clones induced by infection and by vaccine showed marked clonal contraction late after vaccination.

The CDR3 is 17 amino acids. V dropped 3 bases and J dropped 5 bases, with 21 bases sitting between them. The germline V gene encodes CDR1 SGDLS and CDR2 YYNGEE. Worth noting for this clone: What it binds is not known.

Assay: immunoSEQ multiplex PCR; the TCRdb copy retains only in-frame clones and omits some. The repertoire consists of about 19,000 clones, with 60% to 80% occurring once and the leading ten covering 15% to 20%. The ViraFEST assay expanded antigen-specific CD4+ T cells with viral peptide pools before sequencing. Cultured cells yielded isolated CD4+ T cells after 10 to 11 days. The infection with SARS-CoV-2 (confirmed by PCR) occurred in this person between March and December 2020. With about 9.8 ug/ml peptides and roughly 11 IU/ml IL-2, fewer than 2.5 million PBMC per well were cultured. The V and J genes are TRBV9 and TRBJ2-1, with D perhaps matching TRBD1 or TRBD2 (5 bases each). This TCR came from a human donor who had a prior SARS-CoV-2 infection. The material was CD4+ T cells from PBMCs cultured with SARS-CoV-2 spike peptides, obtained before COVID-19 vaccination. In DNA, the CDR3 is TGTGCCAGCAGCGCCCAAGTTTACCGGGACCACCACAATGAGCAGTTCTTC. It is translated as CASSAQVYRDHHNEQFF.